This T cell receptor beta chain was observed in a study of blood T cell repertoires in COVID-19. On the study more broadly: Material from acute and convalescent COVID-19 was sourced from the United States, Italy and Spain. Sample material is recorded as cDNA or gDNA derived from T cells, B-cell-depleted T cells, or PBMCs.

Source study methods: Reference gene primer amplification yielded estimated nucleated cell counts. Assay: immunoSEQ multiplex PCR; the TCRdb copy retains only in-frame clones and omits some. That table is the source of V, J and clone size, and D and trimming were worked out from the DNA. Counted here are around 140,000 clones, almost 85% occurring once; the ten biggest clones make up more than 1.3%. The trim removed 2 bases at V and 8 bases at J, leaving 17 bases unmatched. Germline CDR1 reads MDHEN; CDR2 reads SYDVKM. This CDR3 comprises 18 residues. The source is a man aged 60 to 69 with acute or convalescent COVID-19. The rearrangement joins TRBV28 to TRBJ1-2; 10 bases fit TRBD1. Material for sequencing was peripheral blood. DNA for the CDR3: TGTGCCAGCAGTTTACCACAGACAGGGGGCGTAAGGGATTTCGGCTACACCTTC. Translating it yields CASSLPQTGGVRDFGYTF.